The clone carrying this T cell receptor (beta chain) was counted only a few times. The data are from a study of T-cell memory formation after mild COVID-19. One entry per CDR3 protein, called by TCRdb with MiXCR from the 5' RACE reads. The data show 470,000 or so distinct CDR3 sequences, with over 15% seen just once and 20% to 25% held by the top ten. CDR1 and CDR2 from the germline V gene are MNHNY and SVGAGI (reference sequence). V lost 5 bases and J 1 base, leaving 11 bases between the germline ends. The CDR3 sequence is 14 residues long. Sequencing used PBMCs or a T cell subset sorted from them (not recorded which). The rearrangement links TRBV6-6 to TRBJ1-1, with unresolved D. This TCR was sampled from a man between 18 and 35 years old who had mild COVID-19 (a few samples of this study predate the infection). Cell type and time point are not known. This CDR3 is CASSAPSSNTEAFF. The CDR3 DNA reads TGTGCCAGCAGTGCCCCATCTTCGAACACTGAAGCTTTCTTT.